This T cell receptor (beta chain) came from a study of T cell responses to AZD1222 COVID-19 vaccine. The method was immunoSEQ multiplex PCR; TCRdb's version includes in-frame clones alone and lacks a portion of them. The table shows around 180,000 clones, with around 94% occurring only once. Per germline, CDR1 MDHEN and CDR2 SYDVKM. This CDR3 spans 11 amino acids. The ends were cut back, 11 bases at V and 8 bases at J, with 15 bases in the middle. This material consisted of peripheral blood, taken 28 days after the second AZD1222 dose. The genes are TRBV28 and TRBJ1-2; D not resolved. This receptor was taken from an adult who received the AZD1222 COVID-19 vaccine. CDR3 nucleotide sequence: TGTGCCTTTGGAGGGAATGGGGGCTACACCTTC. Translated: CAFGGNGGYTF.